The rows below give T cell receptor beta chains drawn from one sample of a study of Ad26.COV2.S vaccination and SARS-CoV-2 variants. The table came from immunoSEQ multiplex PCR; TCRdb's copy has only in-frame clones and leaves some out. This table holds over 250,000 clones, around 87% found once. Specimen: peripheral blood, collected in a trial of Ad26.COV2.S vaccine versus placebo. Every receptor here comes from a person aged 18-60 years who received the Ad26.COV2.S COVID-19 vaccine or a placebo. Both conserved end residues are trimmed from each CDR3.

j_call | v_call | cdr3_aa
TRBJ2-7 | TRBV24-1 | ATSDGQAPYEQY
TRBJ2-3 | TRBV27 | ASSLKRGASSTDTQY
TRBJ1-3 | TRBV30 | AWGRSGNTIY
TRBJ1-3 | TRBV24-1 | ATLRTTSGNTIY
TRBJ2-1 | TRBV19 | ASSFASVYNEQF
TRBJ2-1 | TRBV3-1/TRBV3-2 | ASRSYGAGDNEQF
TRBJ2-1 | TRBV5-4 | ASSSKYNEQF
TRBJ2-5 | TRBV19 | ASSETQETQY
TRBJ1-1 | TRBV7-9 | ASSYGQGDTEAF
TRBJ1-1 | TRBV18 | ASSPTMGLVTEAF
TRBJ2-5 | TRBV4-2 | ASSQGRVVGGAETQY
TRBJ2-1 | TRBV7-2 | ASRGTQSSYNEQF
TRBJ2-3 | TRBV2 | ASGMETVTQY
TRBJ1-6 | TRBV28 | ASSPTSYNSPLH
TRBJ2-1 | TRBV5-1 | ASSLALAGFSGTYNEQF
TRBJ2-4 | TRBV20-1 | SASDKTKNIQY
TRBJ1-1 | TRBV7-6 | ASNRGGSDTEAF
TRBJ2-7 | TRBV6-5 | ASTEGIRDEQY
TRBJ2-3 | TRBV5-1 | ASSYARGQGTDTQY
TRBJ2-7 | TRBV30 | AVDLRSGASGEQY
TRBJ1-5 | TRBV6-5 | ASSSMMGGNQPQH
TRBJ2-7 | TRBV7-9 | ASSFPTDGRSYEQY
TRBJ1-2 | TRBV27 | ASKQTGVNYGYT
TRBJ1-1 | TRBV10-3 | AISESGANTEAF
TRBJ2-7 | TRBV12-3/TRBV12-4 | ASSLGPRVEQY
TRBJ1-3 | TRBV7-6 | ASSSDRSSGNTIY
TRBJ1-1 | TRBV11-1 | ASSSSKVNPNTEAF
TRBJ1-4 | TRBV7-2 | ASSFENGLNEKLF
TRBJ1-4 | TRBV27 | ASSLDRGGEKLF
TRBJ2-1 | TRBV4-2 | ASSQDIGRITYNEQF
TRBJ1-5 | TRBV7-6 | ASSPRQGRRPQH
TRBJ2-5 | TRBV6-5 | ASSYGQRGYQETQY
TRBJ2-7 | TRBV30 | AWTSLSRYEQY
TRBJ1-1 | TRBV15 | ATSRDEPAEAF
TRBJ1-5 | TRBV27 | ASSLTGDGNQPQH
TRBJ1-2 | TRBV9 | ASTYGDVGGGYT
TRBJ1-2 | TRBV2 | ASSGGTGQGYT
TRBJ1-5 | TRBV6-5 | ASSYSPDGNQPQH
TRBJ1-5 | TRBV19 | ASNPGTHSNQPQH
TRBJ1-1 | TRBV6-5 | ASSEGGGEAF
TRBJ2-7 | TRBV4-1 | ASSQDVRGLYEQY
TRBJ1-5 | TRBV2 | ASRGQGLSSRQPQH
TRBJ2-2 | TRBV5-1 | ASSWSPFAGELF
TRBJ2-7 | TRBV30 | AWSVGRSYEQC